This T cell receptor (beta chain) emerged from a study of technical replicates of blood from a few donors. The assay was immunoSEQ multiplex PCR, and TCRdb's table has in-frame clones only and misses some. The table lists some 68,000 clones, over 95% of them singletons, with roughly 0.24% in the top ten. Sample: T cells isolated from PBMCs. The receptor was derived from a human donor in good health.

The CDR3 coding sequence is TGTGCCAAGAGACTCCGACGGTCCTTAGCCAAAAACATTCAGTACTTC. Protein: CAKRLRRSLAKNIQYF. The chain links TRBV7-2 to TRBJ2-4; no clear D gene. CDR3 size: 16 residues. The V gene's germline CDR1 is SGHTA and CDR2 FQGNSA. Trimming shortened V by 10 bases and J by 0 bases, and 19 bases separated the two germline ends.